Sequencing of this T cell receptor beta chain was carried out in a study of tumor and adjacent non-tumor tissue in lung cancer. Study-wide context: Patients comprised about a dozen adenocarcinoma, a couple of squamous cell carcinoma and 1 small cell lung cancer. Broader study findings: Tumor repertoires had a smaller top 100 clone share than normal lung. TCR diversity was significantly greater in tumor than normal lung tissue. Tumor TCR diversity, when higher, was linked to shorter survival.

Three rounds of nested PCR, following a modified ARM-PCR protocol, produced the TCRbeta library. TCRdb re-derived calls from the multiplex PCR reads in MiXCR, one entry per CDR3 protein. This sample has some 47,000 distinct CDR3 sequences, with 60% to 65% found just once. A word on this clonotype: Antigen unknown. A read error may explain this, as a much larger clone is one base away.

RNA was extracted from bulk tissue without any cell sorting. This non-tumor lung sample came from over 3 cm beyond the tumor edge. Sequencing was performed on distant non-tumor lung tissue. This receptor was obtained from a woman aged 40 to 49 with non-small cell lung cancer.

The CDR3 region is CAWSVSRDREPSTNEKLFF. The CDR3, as DNA: TGTGCCTGGAGTGTAAGTCGGGACAGGGAACCTTCAACTAATGAAAAACTGTTTTTT. This rearrangement joins TRBV30 to TRBJ1-4; 9 nucleotides match TRBD1. This CDR3 is built from 19 residues. Looked up from germline, CDR1 is GTSNPN and CDR2 is SVGIG (reference sequence). The J segment lost 0 bases and the V segment lost 0 bases, leaving 11 bases of the junction unmatched.